This T cell receptor beta chain was found in a study of blood T cell repertoires in COVID-19. Study-wide background: The United States, Italy and Spain provided the acute and convalescent COVID-19 samples.

Assay: immunoSEQ multiplex PCR; the TCRdb copy retains only in-frame clones and omits some. This sample has approximately 89,000 clones, with more than 60% found just once. CDR3 length: 13 amino acids. J was trimmed by 9 bases and V by 3 bases; bases with no gene match: 5. Germline assignment: CDR1 SGHTA and CDR2 FQGNSA. The chain couples TRBV7-2 to TRBJ2-1, with 7 bases matching TRBD2. This clonotype originated in an older man with acute or convalescent COVID-19. What was sequenced was peripheral blood. CDR3 in DNA: TGTGCCAGCAGCTTCCCACTAGCGACTGAGCAGTTCTTC. The encoded protein is CASSFPLATEQFF. The full variable domain, with the rest looked up from reference TRBV7-2 and TRBJ2-1, is GAGVSQSPSNKVTEKGKDVELRCDPISGHTALYWYRQSLGQGLEFLIYFQGNSAPDKSGLPSDRFSAERTGGSVSTLTIQRTQQEDSAVYLCASSFPLATEQFFGPGTRLTVL.